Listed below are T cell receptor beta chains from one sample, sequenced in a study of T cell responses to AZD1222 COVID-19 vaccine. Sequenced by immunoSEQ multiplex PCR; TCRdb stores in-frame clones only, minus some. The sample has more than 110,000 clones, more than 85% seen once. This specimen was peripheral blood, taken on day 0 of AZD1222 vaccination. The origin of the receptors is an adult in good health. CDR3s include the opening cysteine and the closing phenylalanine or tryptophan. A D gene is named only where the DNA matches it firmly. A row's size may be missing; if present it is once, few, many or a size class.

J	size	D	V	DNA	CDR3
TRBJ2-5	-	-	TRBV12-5	TGTGCTAGTGCCTCTAGTGGTCAAGAGACCCAGTACTTC	CASASSGQETQYF
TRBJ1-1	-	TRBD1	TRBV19	TGTGCCAGTAGAACCGGGACAGGGGGCGATAATGAAGCTTTCTTT	CASRTGTGGDNEAFF
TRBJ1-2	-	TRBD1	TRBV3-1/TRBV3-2	TGTGCCAGCAGCCTTTGGGACAGGGGATCCGGAGGCTACACCTTC	CASSLWDRGSGGYTF
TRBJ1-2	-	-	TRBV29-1	TGCAGCGTATTACCAGGGATCTATGGCTACACCTTC	CSVLPGIYGYTF
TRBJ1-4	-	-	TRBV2	TGTGCCAGCGTCGTTGGATTGGGCGAAAAACTGTTTTTT	CASVVGLGEKLFF
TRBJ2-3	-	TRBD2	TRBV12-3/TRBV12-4	TGTGCCAGCAGTTCGGGGGGGTTCGGGACGCAGTATTTT	CASSSGGFGTQYF
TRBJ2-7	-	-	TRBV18	TGTGCCAGCTCACCACTCGGGTACGAGCAGTACTTC	CASSPLGYEQYF
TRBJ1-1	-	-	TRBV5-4	TGTGCCAGCAGCTTGTTAAGGGATTTGAACACTGAAGCTTTCTTT	CASSLLRDLNTEAFF
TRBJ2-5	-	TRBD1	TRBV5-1	TGCGCCAGCAGCGGGGGACAGGGAGGGACCCAGTACTTC	CASSGGQGGTQYF
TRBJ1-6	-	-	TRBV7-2	TGTGCCAGCAGCTTAGCCACAAGAACTTATTCACCCCTCCACTTT	CASSLATRTYSPLHF
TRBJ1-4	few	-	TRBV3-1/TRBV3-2	TGTGCCAGCAGCCAGAAGGGGGCAACTAATGAAAAACTGTTTTTT	CASSQKGATNEKLFF
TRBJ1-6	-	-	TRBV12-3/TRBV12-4	TGTGCCAGCAGTTTAATCGGCGCTTCACCCCTCCACTTT	CASSLIGASPLHF
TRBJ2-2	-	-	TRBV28	TGTGCCAGCAGTTCACCGGGCACGAACACCGGGGAGCTGTTTTTT	CASSSPGTNTGELFF
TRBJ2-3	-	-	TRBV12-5	TGTGCTAGTGTGTGGGGAGATACGCAGTATTTT	CASVWGDTQYF
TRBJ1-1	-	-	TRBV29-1	TGCAGCGTTGAGGGCCGTGACAGGTTCCCCACTGAAGCTTTCTTT	CSVEGRDRFPTEAFF
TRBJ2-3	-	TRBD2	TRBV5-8	TGTGCCAGCAGCTTGCTAGCGGGAGAAACAGATACGCAGTATTTT	CASSLLAGETDTQYF
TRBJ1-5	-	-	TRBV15	TGTGCCACCAGCAGGGGGACGGTAGTAGATCAGCCCCAGCATTTT	CATSRGTVVDQPQHF
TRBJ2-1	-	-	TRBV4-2	TGTGCCAGCAGCCAAGGTAGCGGCGTCAATGAGCAGTTCTTC	CASSQGSGVNEQFF
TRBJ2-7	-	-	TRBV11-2	TGTGCCAGCAGCCAATCATTCCAGCAGGAACAGCAGTACTTC	CASSQSFQQEQQYF
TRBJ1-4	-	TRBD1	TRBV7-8	TGTGCCAGCAGCGTAGAACAGGGGGCAGAAGAAAAACTGTTTTTT	CASSVEQGAEEKLFF
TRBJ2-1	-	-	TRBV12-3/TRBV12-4	TGTGCCAGCAGTTTTTTACCCAATGAGCAGTTCTTC	CASSFLPNEQFF
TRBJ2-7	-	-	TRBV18	TGTGCCAGCTCACCACGAAGGGGAGGCTTCTCCTACGAGCAGTACTTC	CASSPRRGGFSYEQYF
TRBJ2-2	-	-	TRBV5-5	TGTGCCAGCAGCTTGGCTCGGGGGACCGGGGAGCTGTTTTTT	CASSLARGTGELFF
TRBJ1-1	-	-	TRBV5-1	TGCGCCAGCAGCTTGGGGTGGGGGGAAATGAACACTGAAGCTTTCTTT	CASSLGWGEMNTEAFF
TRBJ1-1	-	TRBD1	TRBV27	TGTGCCAGCAGTCCGCGGACAGGAGGGAGGACTGAAGCTTTCTTT	CASSPRTGGRTEAFF
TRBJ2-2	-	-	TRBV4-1	TGCGCCAGCAGCCAAGATCTGGGAACTAAAGGGGACACCGGGGAGCTGTTTTTT	CASSQDLGTKGDTGELFF
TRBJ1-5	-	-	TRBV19	TGTGCCAGTTCCCATCAGGGAAGGGGCAATCAGCCCCAGCATTTT	CASSHQGRGNQPQHF
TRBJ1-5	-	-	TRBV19	TGTGCCAGTAGTATAGTTGGTCAGTATCAGCCCCAGCATTTT	CASSIVGQYQPQHF
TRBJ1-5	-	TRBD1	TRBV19	TGTGCCAGTAGTACCCAGGGGGTGCGGCCCCAGCATTTT	CASSTQGVRPQHF
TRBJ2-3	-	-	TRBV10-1	TGCGCCAGCAGTGATGACACGCGCACAGATACGCAGTATTTT	CASSDDTRTDTQYF
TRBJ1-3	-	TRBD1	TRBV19	TGTGCCAGTAGTAACCGGGGACAGCCTGGAAACACCATATATTTT	CASSNRGQPGNTIYF
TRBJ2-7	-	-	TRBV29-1	TGCAGCGTTGATACGGGTCCCAACGAGCAGTACTTC	CSVDTGPNEQYF
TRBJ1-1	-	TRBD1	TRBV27	TGTGCCAGCAGGGACGGGGGACAGGGGAGTACTGAAGCTTTCTTT	CASRDGGQGSTEAFF
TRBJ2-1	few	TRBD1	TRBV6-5	TGTGCCAGCAGCCTCGACAGGGTTGAGCAGTTCTTC	CASSLDRVEQFF
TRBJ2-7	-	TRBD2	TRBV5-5	TGTGCCAGCAGCTTACTAGCGGGGATCTACGAGCAGTACTTC	CASSLLAGIYEQYF
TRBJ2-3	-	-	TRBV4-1	TGCGCCAGCAGCCAAGACTTCGCTAGCCAAAACGGAGATACGCAGTATTTT	CASSQDFASQNGDTQYF
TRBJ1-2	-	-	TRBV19	TGTGCCAGTAGTATTTTTCGGGGGCAGGGTGGCTACACCTTC	CASSIFRGQGGYTF
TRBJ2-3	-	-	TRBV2	TGTGCCAGCACTCCCCGACTGGACGATACGCAGTATTTT	CASTPRLDDTQYF
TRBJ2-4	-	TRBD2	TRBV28	TGTGCCAGCAGCAGACTAGCGAACATTCAGTACTTC	CASSRLANIQYF
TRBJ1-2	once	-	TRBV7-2	TGTGCCAGCAGCGCCGACCGGGAAGCTTACTATGGCTACACCTTC	CASSADREAYYGYTF
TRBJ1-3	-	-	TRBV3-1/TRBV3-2	TGTGCCAGCAGCCAAGACACCCCCTCTGGAAACACCATATATTTT	CASSQDTPSGNTIYF
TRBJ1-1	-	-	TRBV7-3	TGTGCCAGCAGCCCTCTCCCAGGGGCGGACACTGAAGCTTTCTTT	CASSPLPGADTEAFF
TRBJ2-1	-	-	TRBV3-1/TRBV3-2	TGTGCCAGCAGCCAAGATTCCCGGGAAGACAATGAGCAGTTCTTC	CASSQDSREDNEQFF
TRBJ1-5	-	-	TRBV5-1	TGCGCCAGCAGCTTGGGGCAGGGTTCGGGCCAGCCCCAGCATTTT	CASSLGQGSGQPQHF